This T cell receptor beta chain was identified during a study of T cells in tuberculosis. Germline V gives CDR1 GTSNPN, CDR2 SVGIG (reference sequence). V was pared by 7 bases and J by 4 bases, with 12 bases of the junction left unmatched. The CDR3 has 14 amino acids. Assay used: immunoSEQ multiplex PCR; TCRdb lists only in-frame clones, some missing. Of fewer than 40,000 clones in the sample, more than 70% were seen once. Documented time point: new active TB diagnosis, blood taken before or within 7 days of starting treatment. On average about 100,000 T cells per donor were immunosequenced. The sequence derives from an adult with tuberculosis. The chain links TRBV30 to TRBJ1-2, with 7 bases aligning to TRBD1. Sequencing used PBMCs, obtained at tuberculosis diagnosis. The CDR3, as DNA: TGTGCCTCTTTCTTCTGGGACAGCCCCTATGGCTACACCTTC. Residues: CASFFWDSPYGYTF.